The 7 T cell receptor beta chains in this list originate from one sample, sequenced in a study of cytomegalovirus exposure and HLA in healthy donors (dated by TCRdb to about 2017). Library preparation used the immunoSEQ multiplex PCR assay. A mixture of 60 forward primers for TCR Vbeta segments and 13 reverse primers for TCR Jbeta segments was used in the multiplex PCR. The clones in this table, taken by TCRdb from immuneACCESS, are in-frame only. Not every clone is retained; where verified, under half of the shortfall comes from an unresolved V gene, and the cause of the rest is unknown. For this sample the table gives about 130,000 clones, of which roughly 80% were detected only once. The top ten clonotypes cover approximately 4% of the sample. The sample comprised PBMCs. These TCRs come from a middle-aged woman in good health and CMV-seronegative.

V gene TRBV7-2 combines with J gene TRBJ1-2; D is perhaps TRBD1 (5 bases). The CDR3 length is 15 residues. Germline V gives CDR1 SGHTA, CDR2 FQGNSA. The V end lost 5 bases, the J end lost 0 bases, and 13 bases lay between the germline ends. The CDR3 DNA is TGTGCCAGCAGCACTTCGACAGCTGCTAACTATGGCTACACCTTC. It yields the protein CASSTSTAANYGYTF.

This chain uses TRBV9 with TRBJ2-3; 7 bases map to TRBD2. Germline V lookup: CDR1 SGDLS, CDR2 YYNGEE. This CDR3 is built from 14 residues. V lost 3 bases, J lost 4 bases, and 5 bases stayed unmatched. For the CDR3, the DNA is TGTGCCAGCAGCGGTGGGGGGGTGCCAGATACGCAGTATTTT. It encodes CASSGGGVPDTQYF.

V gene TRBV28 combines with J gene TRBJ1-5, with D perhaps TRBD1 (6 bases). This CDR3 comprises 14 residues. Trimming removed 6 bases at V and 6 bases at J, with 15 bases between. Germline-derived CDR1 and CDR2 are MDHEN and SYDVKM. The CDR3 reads CASSLTGTTQPQHF. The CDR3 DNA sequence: TGTGCCAGCAGCCTTACCGGGACAACTCAGCCCCAGCATTTT. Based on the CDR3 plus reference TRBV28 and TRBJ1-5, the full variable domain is DVKVTQSSRYLVKRTGEKVFLECVQDMDHENMFWYRQDPGLGLRLIYFSYDVKMKEKGDIPEGYSVSREKKERFSLILESASTNQTSMYLCASSLTGTTQPQHFGDGTRLSIL.

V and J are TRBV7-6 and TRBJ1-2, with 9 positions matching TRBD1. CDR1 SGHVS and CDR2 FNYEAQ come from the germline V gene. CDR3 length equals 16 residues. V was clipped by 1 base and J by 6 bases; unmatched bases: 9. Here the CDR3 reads CASSLEETGGLDGYTF. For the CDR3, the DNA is TGTGCCAGCAGCTTAGAAGAGACAGGGGGGTTGGATGGCTACACCTTC.

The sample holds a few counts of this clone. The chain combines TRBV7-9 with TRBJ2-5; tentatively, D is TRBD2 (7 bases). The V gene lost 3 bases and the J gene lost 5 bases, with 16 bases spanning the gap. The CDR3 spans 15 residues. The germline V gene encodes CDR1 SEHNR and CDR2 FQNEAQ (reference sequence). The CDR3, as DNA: TGTGCCAGCAGCTTTCACGGCGGGGGCTCGGAGACCCAGTACTTC. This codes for CASSFHGGGSETQYF. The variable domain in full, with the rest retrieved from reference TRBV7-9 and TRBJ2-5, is DTGVSQNPRHKITKRGQNVTFRCDPISEHNRLYWYRQTLGQGPEFLTYFQNEAQLEKSRLLSDRFSAERPKGSFSTLEIQRTEQGDSAMYLCASSFHGGGSETQYFGPGTRLLVL.

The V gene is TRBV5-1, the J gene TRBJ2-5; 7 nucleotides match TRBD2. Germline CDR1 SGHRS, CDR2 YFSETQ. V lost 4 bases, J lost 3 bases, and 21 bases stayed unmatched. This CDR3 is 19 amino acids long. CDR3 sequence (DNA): TGCGCCAGCAGCCCCCGGGACTATAGGACCGTTCCAGCCAAAGAGACCCAGTACTTC. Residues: CASSPRDYRTVPAKETQYF.

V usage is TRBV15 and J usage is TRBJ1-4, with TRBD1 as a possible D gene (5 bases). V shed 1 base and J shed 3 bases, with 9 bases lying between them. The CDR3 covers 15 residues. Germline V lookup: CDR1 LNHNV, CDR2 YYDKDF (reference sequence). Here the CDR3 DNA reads TGTGCCACCAGCAGAGTGGGGGGACCTAATGAAAAACTGTTTTTT. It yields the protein CATSRVGGPNEKLFF.